Below, 24 T cell receptor beta chains from the same sample are listed, as sequenced in a study of T cell changes during pregnancy in multiple sclerosis. Profiling relied on immunoSEQ multiplex PCR, and the TCRdb table lists in-frame clones only, not all of them. The sample lists about 75,000 clones; roughly 94% were seen once. Sequencing used CD4+ T cells from peripheral blood mononuclear cells, obtained after pregnancy. The receptors were gathered from a female donor with multiple sclerosis, enrolled in a pregnancy study.

DNA for the CDR3: TGTGCCAGTTCGACGTATGGACAGGGTGTGAACACCATATATTTT. This translates into CASSTYGQGVNTIYF. The chain uses TRBV19 and TRBJ1-3, with TRBD1 identical over 8 bases. Germline-derived CDR1 and CDR2 are LNHDA and SQIVND (reference sequence). The CDR3 covers 15 residues. Trimming took 8 bases from V and 7 from J; bases not matched to a gene: 13.

The chain is built from TRBV6-5 and TRBJ2-7, with 7 bases lining up with TRBD2. Germline-derived CDR1 and CDR2 are MNHEY and SVGAGI. The CDR3 spans 14 residues. V shed 10 bases, J shed 7 bases, and the junction held 16 bases outside the gene matches. The DNA of the CDR3 is TGTGCCACCCGGGAGGTTCCGATCGTACGGGAGCAGTACTTC. Translated, it gives CATREVPIVREQYF.

Remarks on this clone: One end of the junction varies from germline; a read error may be responsible. The chain couples TRBV27 to TRBJ2-7; D call uncertain. Germline CDR1 MNHEY, CDR2 SMNVEV (reference sequence). The CDR3 has 13 amino acids. The CDR3 loop is CASRFRSSGEQYF. Written as DNA, the CDR3 is TGTGCCAGCCGTTTTCGATCCAGTGGCGAGCAGTACTTC.

The chain combines TRBV19 with TRBJ2-7, with D perhaps TRBD2 (6 bases). The V gene lost 6 bases and the J gene lost 0 bases, with 15 bases spanning the gap. Germline loops: CDR1 LNHDA, CDR2 SQIVND (reference sequence). This CDR3 region has 15 residues. CDR3 sequence: CASRARVGGSYEQYF. The CDR3 DNA is TGTGCCAGTAGGGCCCGAGTCGGGGGCTCCTACGAGCAGTACTTC. Full variable domain (outside the CDR3, taken from reference TRBV19 and TRBJ2-7): DGGITQSPKYLFRKEGQNVTLSCEQNLNHDAMYWYRQDPGQGLRLIYYSQIVNDFQKGDIAEGYSVSREKKESFPLTVTSAQKNPTAFYLCASRARVGGSYEQYFGPGTRLTVT.

This rearrangement joins TRBV7-3 to TRBJ2-2, with unresolved D. Trimming removed 1 base from V and 8 bases from J, with 5 bases in between. CDR3 size: 12 residues. Germline lookup yields CDR1 SGHTA and CDR2 FQGTGA. As DNA, the CDR3 is TGTGCCAGCAGCTTAAATATGGGGGAGCTGTTTTTT. Residues: CASSLNMGELFF.

The chain links TRBV19 to TRBJ1-5; 7 bases are a match to TRBD1. The trim removed 4 bases at V and 0 bases at J, leaving 6 bases unmatched. The CDR3 spans 16 residues. Germline-derived CDR1 and CDR2 are LNHDA and SQIVND (reference sequence). The CDR3 reads CASSTPGQLSNQPQHF. CDR3 DNA sequence: TGTGCCAGTAGTACCCCGGGACAGCTTAGCAATCAGCCCCAGCATTTT.

V is TRBV7-2 and J is TRBJ1-5; possible D gene TRBD1, 5 bases. Germline V gene sequence: CDR1 SGHTA, CDR2 FQGNSA. The CDR3 spans 14 residues. V was shortened by 4 bases and J by 0 bases, with 7 bases between the two germline ends. The CDR3 protein is CASSSGDSNQPQHF. CDR3 in DNA: TGTGCCAGCAGCTCGGGGGATAGCAATCAGCCCCAGCATTTT.

The genes are TRBV5-1 and TRBJ1-1; no clear D gene. Germline V gene sequence: CDR1 SGHRS, CDR2 YFSETQ. This CDR3 contains 13 residues. V lost 0 bases and J lost 6, with 9 bases in between. The CDR3 reads CASSLDAQAEAFF. In DNA form, the CDR3 reads TGCGCCAGCAGCTTGGATGCGCAGGCTGAAGCTTTCTTT.

The V gene is TRBV2, the J gene TRBJ2-2; D is uncertain. With 4 bases removed from V and 3 bases from J, the gap between germline ends came to 6 bases. This CDR3 is built from 13 residues. The germline gives CDR1 SNHLY, CDR2 FYNNEI. The CDR3 spells CASSVDYTGELFF. For the CDR3, the DNA is TGTGCCAGCAGTGTAGATTACACCGGGGAGCTGTTTTTT.

The CDR3, as DNA: TGTGCCAGCAGTCTAAGTACTAGGCCAAAGCAGTTCTTC. Translating gives CASSLSTRPKQFF. V is TRBV14 and J is TRBJ2-1; D is possibly TRBD2 (5 bases). The V gene lost 6 bases and the J gene lost 11 bases, with 17 bases spanning the gap. The CDR3 totals 13 residues. Germline CDR1 reads SGHDN; CDR2 reads FVKESK.

CDR3 in DNA: TGTGCCAGCAGTGGCGGCGGGTACAACGATCAGCCCCAGCATTTT. This codes for CASSGGGYNDQPQHF. V and J are TRBV25-1 and TRBJ1-5; D remains ambiguous. Trimming pared 4 bases from V and 5 bases from J, leaving 15 bases between. CDR1 is MGHDK, CDR2 SYGVNS, per germline. The CDR3 loop spans 15 amino acids.

This chain joins TRBV7-2 and TRBJ2-1, with D possibly TRBD1 on 5 matching bases. Germline values: CDR1 SGHTA, CDR2 FQGNSA. V lost 0 bases and J 9 bases, leaving 9 bases between the germline ends. The CDR3 is 13 residues long. The CDR3 nucleotides read TGTGCCAGCAGCTTAGCGGGGCGTGGTGAGCAGTTCTTC. It yields the protein CASSLAGRGEQFF.

CDR3 loop: CASSPVLGARGNTIYF. CDR3 sequence (DNA): TGTGCCAGCAGCCCGGTTTTGGGGGCGAGAGGAAACACCATATATTTT. This chain uses TRBV2 with TRBJ1-3; D may be TRBD1 (6 bases). Deletions cut 6 bases from V and 4 bases from J, with 19 bases between. This CDR3 has 16 residues. The germline gives CDR1 SNHLY, CDR2 FYNNEI.

The chain has TRBV28 and TRBJ2-3; possibly TRBD2 for D (9 bases). The CDR3 runs to 19 residues. Per the germline V gene, CDR1 is MDHEN and CDR2 is SYDVKM. Between the trimmed V and J ends, which lost 6 bases and 2 bases, there was a span of 27 bases. The CDR3 coding sequence is TGTGCCAGCAGACGACAGGGGATAATAGCGGGAGCTATCACAGATACGCAGTATTTT. Protein product: CASRRQGIIAGAITDTQYF.

V is TRBV28 and J is TRBJ2-1; 14 nucleotides agree with TRBD2. The CDR3 length is 19 residues. V dropped 6 bases and J dropped 1; count of bases not matched to a gene: 11. Germline values: CDR1 MDHEN, CDR2 SYDVKM. The CDR3 here is CASSRGLAGGVWSYNEQFF. Written as DNA, the CDR3 is TGTGCCAGCAGCCGCGGACTAGCGGGAGGAGTATGGTCCTACAATGAGCAGTTCTTC.

J is TRBJ2-3 and V is TRBV27; D is unresolved. The germline CDR1 and CDR2 sequences are MNHEY and SMNVEV (reference sequence). Trimming cost V 6 bases and J 0 bases, with 16 bases left between them. The CDR3 is 16 amino acids. The CDR3 spells CASSDLTETSTDTQYF. CDR3 in DNA: TGTGCCAGCAGCGATCTGACGGAGACTAGCACAGATACGCAGTATTTT.

The rearrangement uses TRBV2 and TRBJ2-1; 12 bases are a match to TRBD2. Germline V CDR1 and CDR2: SNHLY, FYNNEI. CDR3 size: 13 residues. The V segment lost 4 bases and the J segment 15 bases; nucleotides outside the gene matches: 7. The CDR3 coding sequence is TGTGCCAGCAGTGCGTCTAGCGGGAGGGCCTTGTTCTTC. It is translated as CASSASSGRALFF.

V gene TRBV7-9 combines with J gene TRBJ2-1, with D perhaps matching TRBD2 (5 bases). Trimming took off 1 base at V and 2 bases at J, with 15 bases between the two ends. The CDR3 loop spans 17 amino acids. CDR1 SEHNR and CDR2 FQNEAQ come from the germline V gene (reference sequence). The CDR3 coding sequence is TGTGCCAGCAGCTTAGGGCGCCTAGCCGACCCCTACAATGAGCAGTTCTTC. Encoded protein: CASSLGRLADPYNEQFF.

This rearrangement joins TRBV6-1 to TRBJ1-2; TRBD1 aligns across 10 bases. The CDR3 extends over 15 amino acids. Germline-derived CDR1 and CDR2 are MNHNS and SASEGT. The junction had 3 bases not matched to a gene; V was cut back by 2 bases and J by 3 bases. The CDR3 DNA reads as TGTGCCAGCAGTGAACTTGGGACAGGGGACTATGGCTACACCTTC. It yields the protein CASSELGTGDYGYTF.

The chain has TRBV19 and TRBJ2-7; 11 bases align to TRBD1. CDR1 and CDR2 (germline): LNHDA, SQIVND (reference sequence). V was pared by 3 bases and J by 4 bases, with 8 bases of the junction left unmatched. This CDR3 comprises 16 residues. The DNA for the CDR3 is TGTGCCAGTAGTATTGCTTCCGGACAGGGGGCTTACGAGCAGTACTTC. Protein: CASSIASGQGAYEQYF.

V gene TRBV15 combines with J gene TRBJ2-7, with D possibly matching TRBD1 (6 bases). The germline CDR1 and CDR2 sequences are LNHNV and YYDKDF (reference sequence). The ends were cut back, 0 bases at V and 3 bases at J, with 12 bases in the middle. The CDR3 consists of 15 residues. The CDR3 reads CATSRDWGPYYEQYF. DNA for the CDR3: TGTGCCACCAGCAGAGATTGGGGGCCGTACTACGAGCAGTACTTC. Full variable domain (remainder filled in from reference TRBV15 and TRBJ2-7): DAMVIQNPRYQVTQFGKPVTLSCSQTLNHNVMYWYQQKSSQAPKLLFHYYDKDFNNEADTPDNFQSRRPNTSFCFLDIRSPGLGDTAMYLCATSRDWGPYYEQYFGPGTRLTVT.

This rearrangement joins TRBV19 to TRBJ1-1; TRBD1 might be the D (5 bases). The germline gives CDR1 LNHDA, CDR2 SQIVND (reference sequence). The V end was cut by 6 bases, the J end by 4 bases, with 24 bases between. CDR3 size: 17 residues. The CDR3 loop is CASSIRGLPAVGTEAFF. CDR3 nucleotide sequence: TGTGCCAGTAGCATAAGGGGACTCCCGGCCGTGGGCACTGAAGCTTTCTTT.

This chain connects TRBV6-5 to TRBJ2-1; tentative D call: TRBD2 (6 bases). Between the trimmed V and J ends, which lost 4 bases and 3 bases, there was a span of 10 bases. The germline gives CDR1 MNHEY, CDR2 SVGAGI. The CDR3 is 14 amino acids. The CDR3 sequence: CASSLRGSYNEQFF. CDR3 bases: TGTGCCAGCAGTTTGCGGGGAAGCTACAATGAGCAGTTCTTC.

The chain carries TRBV7-2 and TRBJ2-7; maybe TRBD1 (5 bases). With 5 bases removed from V and 2 bases from J, the gap between germline ends came to 19 bases. The CDR3 is 16 residues long. CDR1 and CDR2 (germline): SGHTA, FQGNSA. DNA for the CDR3: TGTGCCAGCAGCCCCCAGGGTGGGCGTAATACCTACGAGCAGTACTTC. The encoded protein is CASSPQGGRNTYEQYF.